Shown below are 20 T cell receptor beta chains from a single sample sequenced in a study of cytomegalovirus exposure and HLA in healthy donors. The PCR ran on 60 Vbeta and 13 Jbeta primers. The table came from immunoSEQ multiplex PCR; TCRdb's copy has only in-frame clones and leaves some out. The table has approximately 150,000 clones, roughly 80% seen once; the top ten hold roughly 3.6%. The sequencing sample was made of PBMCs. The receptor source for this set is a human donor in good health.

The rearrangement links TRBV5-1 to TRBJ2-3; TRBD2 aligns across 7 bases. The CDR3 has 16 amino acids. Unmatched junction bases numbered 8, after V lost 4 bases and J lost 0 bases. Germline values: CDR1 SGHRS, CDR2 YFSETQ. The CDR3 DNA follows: TGCGCCAGCAGCCGCGCGGGGAGGGCCAGCACAGATACGCAGTATTTT. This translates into CASSRAGRASTDTQYF.

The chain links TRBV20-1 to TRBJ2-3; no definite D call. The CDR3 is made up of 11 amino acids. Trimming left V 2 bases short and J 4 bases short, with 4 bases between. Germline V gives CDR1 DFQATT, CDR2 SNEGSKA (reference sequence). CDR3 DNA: TGCAGTGCTAGACAATCAGATACGCAGTATTTT. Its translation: CSARQSDTQYF.

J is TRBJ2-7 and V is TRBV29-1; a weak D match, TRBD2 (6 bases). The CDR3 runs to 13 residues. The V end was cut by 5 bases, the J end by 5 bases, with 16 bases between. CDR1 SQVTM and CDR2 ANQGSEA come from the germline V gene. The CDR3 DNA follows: TGCAGCGTTCGCGGGAATAGTCTCCACGAGCAGTACTTC. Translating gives CSVRGNSLHEQYF.

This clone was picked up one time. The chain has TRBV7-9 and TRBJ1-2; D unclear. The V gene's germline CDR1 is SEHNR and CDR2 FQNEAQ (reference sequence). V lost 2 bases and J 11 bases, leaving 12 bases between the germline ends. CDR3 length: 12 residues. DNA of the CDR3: TGTGCCAGCAGCTTAAAACAGCTCGGTTACACCTTC. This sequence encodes CASSLKQLGYTF.

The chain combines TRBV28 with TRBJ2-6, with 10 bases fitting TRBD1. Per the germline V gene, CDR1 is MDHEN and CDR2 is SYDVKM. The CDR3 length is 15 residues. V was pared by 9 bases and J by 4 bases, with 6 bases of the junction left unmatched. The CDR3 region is CASRQGAGGANVLTF. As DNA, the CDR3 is TGTGCCAGTAGACAGGGGGCTGGCGGGGCCAACGTCCTGACTTTC.

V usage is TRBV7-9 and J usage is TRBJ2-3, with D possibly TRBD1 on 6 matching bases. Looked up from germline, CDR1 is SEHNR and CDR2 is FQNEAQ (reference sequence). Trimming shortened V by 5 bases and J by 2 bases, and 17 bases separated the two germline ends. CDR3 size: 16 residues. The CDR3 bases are TGTGCCAGCAGCCGTTCCCGGGACACGGTCACAGATACGCAGTATTTT. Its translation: CASSRSRDTVTDTQYF.

As DNA, the CDR3 is TGCGCCAGCAGCCAAGATCACAGCGGAGATACGCAGTATTTT. It codes for CASSQDHSGDTQYF. This chain uses TRBV4-1 with TRBJ2-3, with a weak D call TRBD2 (5 bases). The germline V gene encodes CDR1 MGHRA and CDR2 YSYEKL. The V end was cut by 0 bases, the J end by 5 bases, with 9 bases between. The length of the CDR3 is 14 residues.

The CDR3: CASSRHSSSYNEQFF. In DNA form, the CDR3 reads TGTGCCAGCAGCCGTCATTCCAGCTCCTACAATGAGCAGTTCTTC. The chain carries TRBV5-4 and TRBJ2-1; D not resolved. The germline V and J ends were trimmed by 4 bases and 0 bases, with 11 bases remaining between them. Per the germline V gene, CDR1 is SGHNT and CDR2 is YYREEE (reference sequence). The CDR3 has 15 amino acids.

The CDR3 spells CASSFYTRLSGSLNEQFF. The CDR3 nucleotides read TGTGCCAGCAGCTTCTATACGCGGCTCAGCGGGAGTTTGAATGAGCAGTTCTTC. V usage is TRBV5-6 and J usage is TRBJ2-1; TRBD2 agrees at 8 bases. CDR1 SGHDT and CDR2 YYEEEE come from the germline V gene. The CDR3 consists of 18 residues. V shed 2 bases and J 7 bases; nucleotides not matched to a gene: 17.

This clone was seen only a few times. CDR3 bases: TGTGCCAGCAGTTCGGAGGGACAGGGGCAGCGCGAGCAGTACTTC. It yields the protein CASSSEGQGQREQYF. The chain recombines TRBV6-5 with TRBJ2-7, with 10 positions matching TRBD1. Per germline, CDR1 MNHEY and CDR2 SVGAGI. With 4 bases clipped from V and 6 bases from J, the junction kept 9 bases outside the gene matches. This CDR3 has 15 residues.

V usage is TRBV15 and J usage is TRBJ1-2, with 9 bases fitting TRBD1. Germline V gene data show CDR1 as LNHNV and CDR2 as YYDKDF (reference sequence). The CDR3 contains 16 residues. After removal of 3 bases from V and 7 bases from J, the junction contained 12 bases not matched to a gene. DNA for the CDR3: TGTGCCACCAGCAGCCCTAGACAGGGGGGCGGGCTTGGCTACACCTTC. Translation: CATSSPRQGGGLGYTF.

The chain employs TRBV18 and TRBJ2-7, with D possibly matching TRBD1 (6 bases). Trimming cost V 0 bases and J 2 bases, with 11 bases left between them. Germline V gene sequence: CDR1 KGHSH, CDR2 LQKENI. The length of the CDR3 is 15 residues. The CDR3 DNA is TGTGCCAGCTCACCACCAGGGGGATCAACCTACGAGCAGTACTTC. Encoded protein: CASSPPGGSTYEQYF.

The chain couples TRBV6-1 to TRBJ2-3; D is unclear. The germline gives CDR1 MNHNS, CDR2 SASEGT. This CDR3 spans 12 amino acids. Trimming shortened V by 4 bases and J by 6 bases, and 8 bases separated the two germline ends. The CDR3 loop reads CASSVIEDTQYF. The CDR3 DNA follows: TGTGCCAGCAGTGTGATAGAGGATACGCAGTATTTT.

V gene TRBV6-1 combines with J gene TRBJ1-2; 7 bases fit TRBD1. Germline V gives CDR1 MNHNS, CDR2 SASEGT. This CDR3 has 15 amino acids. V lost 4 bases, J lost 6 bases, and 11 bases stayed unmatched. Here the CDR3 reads CASSGIVEGGHGYTF. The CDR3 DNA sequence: TGTGCCAGCAGTGGAATTGTCGAAGGGGGCCATGGCTACACCTTC.

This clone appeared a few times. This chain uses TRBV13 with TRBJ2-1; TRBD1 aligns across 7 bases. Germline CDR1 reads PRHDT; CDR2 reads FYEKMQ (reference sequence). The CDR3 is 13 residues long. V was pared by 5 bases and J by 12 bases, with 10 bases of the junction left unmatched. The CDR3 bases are TGTGCCAGCAGCCTAAAGGACAGGATCGGGCAGTTCTTC. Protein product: CASSLKDRIGQFF.

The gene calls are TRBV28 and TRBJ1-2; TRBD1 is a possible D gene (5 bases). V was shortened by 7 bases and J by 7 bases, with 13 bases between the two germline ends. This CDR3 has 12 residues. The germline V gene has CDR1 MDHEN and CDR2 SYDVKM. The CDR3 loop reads CASIDERGGYTF. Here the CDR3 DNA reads TGTGCCAGCATTGACGAAAGGGGTGGCTACACCTTC.

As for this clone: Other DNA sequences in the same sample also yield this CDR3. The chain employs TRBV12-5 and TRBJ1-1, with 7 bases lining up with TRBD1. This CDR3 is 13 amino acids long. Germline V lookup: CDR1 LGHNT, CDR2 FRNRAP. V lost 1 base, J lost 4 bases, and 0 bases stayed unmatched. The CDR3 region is CASGLAGGTEAFF. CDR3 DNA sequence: TGTGCTAGTGGTTTGGCAGGGGGCACTGAAGCTTTCTTT.

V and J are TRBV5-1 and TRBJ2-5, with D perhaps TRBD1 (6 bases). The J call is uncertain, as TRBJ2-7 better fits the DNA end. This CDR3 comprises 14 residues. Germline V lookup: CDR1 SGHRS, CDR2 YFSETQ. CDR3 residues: CASSNGGQFYEQYF. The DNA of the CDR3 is TGCGCCAGCAGCAACGGTGGACAGTTCTACGAGCAGTACTTC.

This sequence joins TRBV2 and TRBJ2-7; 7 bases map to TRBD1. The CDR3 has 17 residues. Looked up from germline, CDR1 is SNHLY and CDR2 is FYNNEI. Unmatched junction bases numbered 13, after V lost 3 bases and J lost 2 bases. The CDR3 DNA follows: TGTGCCAGCAGTGAGGGACAGTTCATCCTAATTCCCTACGAGCAGTACTTC. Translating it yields CASSEGQFILIPYEQYF.

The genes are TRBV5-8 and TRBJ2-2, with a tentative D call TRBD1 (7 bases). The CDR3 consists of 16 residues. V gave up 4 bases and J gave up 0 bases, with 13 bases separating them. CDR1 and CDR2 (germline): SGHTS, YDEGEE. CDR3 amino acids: CASSPQGGTNTGELFF. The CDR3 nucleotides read TGTGCCAGCAGCCCTCAGGGGGGAACGAACACCGGGGAGCTGTTTTTT.